The T cell receptor (beta chain) described here comes from a study of blood T cell repertoires in COVID-19. Turning to the study itself: Italy, Spain and the United States were the sources of the convalescent and acute COVID-19 samples. PBMCs, B-cell-depleted T cells, or T cells were the source of the cDNA or gDNA that made up the material.

This clone was seen a few times. In the original analysis: Reference gene primer amplification gave nucleated cell count estimates. TCRdb keeps only in-frame clones here, not all; method: immunoSEQ multiplex PCR. V and J calls and clone size are as listed in that table; D and trimming were resolved from the DNA. This sample carries over 50,000 clones, approximately 89% of them seen once, and the ten largest clones take 6% to 7%. V was pared by 5 bases and J by 0 bases, with 10 bases of the junction left unmatched. The CDR3 contains 18 residues. Germline values: CDR1 MNHNY, CDR2 SVGAGI (reference sequence).

This receptor was identified in a man aged 60 to 75 with acute or convalescent COVID-19. Material: peripheral blood. This chain joins TRBV6-6 and TRBJ1-6; TRBD1 matches 7 bases. The DNA for the CDR3 is TGTGCCAGCAGTCTACGGACAGGAGCTAGCTCCTATAATTCACCCCTCCACTTT. Its protein is CASSLRTGASSYNSPLHF.